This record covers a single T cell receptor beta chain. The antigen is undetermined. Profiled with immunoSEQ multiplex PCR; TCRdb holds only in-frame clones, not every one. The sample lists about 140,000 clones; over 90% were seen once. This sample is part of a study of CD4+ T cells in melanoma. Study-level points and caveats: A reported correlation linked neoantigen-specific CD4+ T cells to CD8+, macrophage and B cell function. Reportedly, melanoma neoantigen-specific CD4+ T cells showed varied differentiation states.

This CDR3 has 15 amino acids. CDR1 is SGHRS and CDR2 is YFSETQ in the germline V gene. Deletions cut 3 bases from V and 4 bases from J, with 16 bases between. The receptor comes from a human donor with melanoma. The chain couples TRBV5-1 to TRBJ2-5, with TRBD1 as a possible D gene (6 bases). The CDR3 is CASSSGGGQGETQYF. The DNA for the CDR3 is TGCGCCAGCAGCTCGGGTGGGGGCCAGGGAGAGACCCAGTACTTC.